This T cell receptor beta chain is from a study of blood T cell repertoires in COVID-19. Looking at the study overall: T cells, B-cell-depleted T cells, or PBMCs supplied cDNA or gDNA.

The CDR3 runs to 15 residues. The sample holds a few counts of this clone. Original methodology: Amplification of reference gene primers provided the estimated nucleated cell counts. Measured with immunoSEQ multiplex PCR; TCRdb has only the in-frame clones, and not every one. V, J and clone size are those of that table, while D and trimming were read from the DNA. The table lists 100,000 to 150,000 clones, more than 70% of them singletons. This sequence originates from a woman aged 60-70 years with acute or convalescent COVID-19. The chain uses TRBV21-1 and TRBJ1-1; the DNA was not compared with TRBD1, the D call given in the table. TRBV21-1 is a recognized pseudogene. The sample taken for sequencing was peripheral blood. This CDR3 is CASSTGTVQYTEAFF. The CDR3 DNA follows: TGTGCCAGCAGCACCGGGACAGTGCAGTACACTGAAGCTTTCTTT.